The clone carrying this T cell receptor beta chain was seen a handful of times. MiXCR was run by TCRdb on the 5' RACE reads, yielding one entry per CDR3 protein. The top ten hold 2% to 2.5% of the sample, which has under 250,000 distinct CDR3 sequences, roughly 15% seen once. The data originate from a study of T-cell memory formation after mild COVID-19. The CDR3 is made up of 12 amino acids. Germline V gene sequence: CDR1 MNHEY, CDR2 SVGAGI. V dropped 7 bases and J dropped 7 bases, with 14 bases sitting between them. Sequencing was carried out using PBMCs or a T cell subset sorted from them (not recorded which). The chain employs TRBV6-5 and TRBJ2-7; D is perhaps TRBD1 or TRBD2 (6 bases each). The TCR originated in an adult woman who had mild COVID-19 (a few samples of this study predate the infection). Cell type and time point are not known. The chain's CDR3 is CASKRGEGEQYF. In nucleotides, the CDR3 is TGTGCCAGCAAGAGGGGGGAAGGAGAGCAGTACTTC.